This T cell receptor beta chain was documented in a study of T cell responses to AZD1222 COVID-19 vaccine. The length of the CDR3 is 14 residues. Germline loops: CDR1 SGHTA, CDR2 FQGNSA. V gave up 5 bases and J gave up 4 bases, with 11 bases separating them. The method was immunoSEQ multiplex PCR; TCRdb's version includes in-frame clones alone and lacks a portion of them. Counted here are approximately 150,000 clones, roughly nine tenths occurring once; the ten biggest clones make up 5% to 5.5%. The sequence was collected from an adult in good health. The V gene is TRBV7-2, the J gene TRBJ1-4; D uncertain. This specimen was peripheral blood, taken on day 0 of AZD1222 vaccination. CDR3 residues: CASSPGRINEKLFF. DNA of the CDR3: TGTGCCAGCAGCCCCGGGCGGATTAATGAAAAACTGTTTTTT.